This TCR beta chain was sequenced during a study of graft-versus-host responses after intestinal transplantation (dated by TCRdb to about 2021). The study in broad terms: The transplants that recipients received were multivisceral, liver-intestinal, or isolated intestinal. Samples from a few later patients were sequenced in-house on an Illumina MiSeq with MiXCR processing rather than by the commercial service. A cohort of 20 to 25 intestinal transplant recipients, including one retransplant, was enrolled, and a few patients lacking pretransplant specimens were excluded. Alloreactive clones were identified by sequencing pre-transplant mixed lymphocyte reaction products and comparing them with unstimulated pre-transplant donor and recipient T cells. Donor T cell macrochimerism was defined as a peak of at least 4% donor T cells among recipient peripheral blood mononuclear cells. All recipients received anti-thymocyte globulin induction followed by maintenance tacrolimus and steroids for 3 to 4 years. Graft-versus-host and host-versus-graft alloreactive T cell clones were tracked in the graft, circulation and bone marrow after intestinal transplantation using bulk TCR-beta CDR3 sequencing. Overall results and qualifications from the work: The relatively low number and heterogeneity of intestinal transplant patients limited the conclusions. Early after transplant, peak levels of circulating GvH clones were associated with declines in HvG clones. GvH clones were found in recipient bone marrow, and some of the GvH clones appeared earlier in ileal mucosa or blood, which is consistent with an intestinal mucosal origin. Patients with donor T cell macrochimerism had high GvH to HvG T cell clonal ratios in their allografts.

The library was built by means of the immunoSEQ multiplex PCR assay. For most patients, genomic DNA was isolated using the Qiagen DNeasy Blood and Tissue Kit and was shipped frozen to Adaptive Biotechnologies for TCR sequencing. High-throughput TCR-beta CDR3 sequencing of genomic DNA from most patients was performed by Adaptive Biotechnologies. In the original analysis: TCR sequencing data for 15 to 20 patients were retrieved from Adaptive's ImmunoSEQ software; a few other patients were processed with MiXCR and VDJtools. To correct CD4 versus CD8 sorting errors, any sequence found in both subsets at a frequency ratio below 5:1 was removed. CDR3 nucleotide sequences shared between donor and recipient were removed because their origin could not be assigned. To count as alloreactive, a clone needed at least 2-fold expansion over unstimulated cells and a minimum CFSE-low frequency of 0.002% (template counts) or 0.001% (read counts). Mappable clones were those detected in sequenced pre-transplant spleen, lymph node, or MLR CFSE-low populations of the donor or recipient. The cumulative frequency of alloreactive clones was calculated as a percentage of all sequences, weighted by copy number. Entries here come from immuneACCESS through TCRdb and include only in-frame sequences with V and J called. Some clones fail to appear in such tables; in the studies checked, an unresolved V gene covers under half of the shortfall, and the cause of the remainder is unknown. V, J and clone size are taken as reported in that table, and D and trimming were inferred from the DNA itself. The sample yields about 120,000 clones; about 95% were counted once. The ten largest clones capture around 3% of the sample.

The sample's time point label, decoded: cells obtained before transplantation from donor or recipient. CD3+CD4+ and CD3+CD8+ populations were FACS-sorted from unstimulated pre-transplant donor and recipient cells taken from spleen or lymph nodes. V lost 3 bases and J lost 4 bases, and the count of bases not matched to a germline gene is 6. The CDR3 measures 16 amino acids from cysteine to phenylalanine. Only the CDR3 DNA stays, 48 bases, in frame from base 1. CDR1 SGDLS and CDR2 YYNGEE were looked up in the germline V gene. About this clone: Its binding antigen is unknown. No much larger clonotype is one base removed from it; base qualities were not supplied.

Recombination joined TRBV9 with TRBJ2-2, with 10 middle bases fitting TRBD2. The receptor was isolated from a human donor who received an intestinal transplant. The starting material was unstimulated CD8+ T cells sorted from spleen or lymph node cells, obtained before intestinal transplant. The CDR3 here reads CASSATSGTVTGELFF. The DNA sequence is as follows: TGTGCCAGCAGCGCAACTAGCGGGACGGTCACCGGGGAGCTGTTTTTT.